This T cell receptor (beta chain) came from a study of spatial heterogeneity in lung cancer. Broader study findings: The study found that expanded intratumoral alpha and beta TCR counts tracked tumor mutation counts.

Time point: sample taken at primary tumor resection. Donors were around 70 untreated early-stage non-small cell lung cancer patients. Whole RNA, isolated from tumor, nontumor lung or frozen PBMC, was sequenced without prior sorting. The germline gives CDR1 SGHTA, CDR2 FQGTGA. Trimming cost V 6 bases and J 7 bases, with 9 bases left between them. The CDR3 has 11 amino acids. This clonotype is categorized as medium-sized (0.01 to 0.1%). Its matching antigen is unknown. Unique molecular identifiers tagged every individual TCR cDNA molecule. MiXCR was run by TCRdb on the 5' RACE reads, yielding one entry per CDR3 protein. The data hold roughly 8,900 distinct CDR3 sequences, with approximately 8.3% observed a single time.

This TCR derives from a female donor with early-stage non-small cell lung cancer. This chain connects TRBV7-3 to TRBJ2-5; no reliable D call. The sequencing used lung tumor tissue, collected at surgery. CDR3 in amino acids: CASSHTRTQYF. The CDR3 DNA follows: TGTGCCAGCAGTCATACCCGGACCCAGTACTTC.